This T cell receptor (beta chain) comes out of a study of T cell repertoires in cytomegalovirus infection. Overall study: A matching HLA type, together with CMV infection, was signaled by public TCR beta signatures.

TCRdb independently ran MiXCR on the reads; one entry per CDR3 protein. The sample has a few hundred thousand distinct CDR3 sequences, roughly 15% seen once. This clonotype was seen ten or more times. What it recognizes is unknown. Study-level points and caveats: What dominated the ex vivo response were HLA-C-restricted CMV-specific TCR beta clonotypes. Summed public TCR beta family frequency identified CMV carriers bearing the relevant HLA.

Trimming left V 0 bases short and J 8 bases short, with 8 bases between. There are 12 residues in the CDR3. The germline V gene encodes CDR1 SGHNT and CDR2 YYREEE (reference sequence). The V and J genes are TRBV5-4 and TRBJ1-1; D is perhaps TRBD1 (6 bases). The receptor comes from a human donor in good health (CMV status not recorded). Some clones in this sample may be carry-over from other donors' samples. What was sequenced was PBMCs. CDR3 nucleotides: TGTGCCAGCAGCTTGGGACAGGAAGAAGCTTTCTTT. It specifies CASSLGQEEAFF.